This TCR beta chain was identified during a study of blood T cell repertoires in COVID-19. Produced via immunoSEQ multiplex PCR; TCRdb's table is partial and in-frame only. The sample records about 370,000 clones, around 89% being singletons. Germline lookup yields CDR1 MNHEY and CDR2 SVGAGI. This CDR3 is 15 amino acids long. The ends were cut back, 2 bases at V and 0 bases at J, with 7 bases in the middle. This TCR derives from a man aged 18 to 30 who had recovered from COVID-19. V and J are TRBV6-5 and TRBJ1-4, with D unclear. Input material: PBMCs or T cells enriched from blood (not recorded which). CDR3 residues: CASSYTAATNEKLFF. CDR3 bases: TGTGCCAGCAGTTACACAGCTGCAACTAATGAAAAACTGTTTTTT.